The 7 T cell receptor beta chains below come from one sample, sequenced in a study of blood T cell repertoires in COVID-19. TCRdb's table, derived via immunoSEQ multiplex PCR, lists solely in-frame clones and lacks some. The data show about 300,000 clones, with around 88% seen just once and under 8% held by the top ten. The sequencing input was peripheral blood. The receptors originated from a woman in her twenties or thirties who had recovered from COVID-19.

The CDR3 region is CASSLAARQYEAFF. The CDR3 DNA reads TGCGCCAGCAGCTTGGCCGCCAGGCAGTATGAAGCTTTCTTT. The chain carries TRBV5-1 and TRBJ1-1, with unresolved D. V was shortened by 0 bases and J by 7 bases, with 13 bases between the two germline ends. The CDR3 extends over 14 amino acids. Germline V CDR1 and CDR2: SGHRS, YFSETQ.

CDR3 loop: CASSQVLRQGITYEQYF. The DNA of the CDR3 is TGCGCCAGCAGCCAAGTCCTAAGACAGGGAATAACCTACGAGCAGTACTTC. The V call is TRBV4-1, the J call TRBJ2-7; 7 bases are shared with TRBD1. The V gene's germline CDR1 is MGHRA and CDR2 YSYEKL. The CDR3 extends over 17 amino acids. V shed 1 base and J 2 bases; nucleotides not matched to a gene: 11.

The CDR3 sequence: CASSPQGAIGELFF. The CDR3 DNA sequence: TGTGCCAGCAGCCCACAGGGGGCTATCGGGGAGCTGTTTTTT. This chain uses TRBV7-2 with TRBJ2-2, with 9 positions matching TRBD1. CDR1 is SGHTA, CDR2 FQGNSA, per germline. This CDR3 has 14 amino acids. V lost 5 bases, J lost 7 bases, and 5 bases stayed unmatched.

The sample holds one count of this clone. V and J are TRBV30 and TRBJ1-3, with unresolved D. Looked up from germline, CDR1 is GTSNPN and CDR2 is SVGIG (reference sequence). This CDR3 spans 14 amino acids. The V end was cut by 0 bases, the J end by 1 base, with 7 bases between. The CDR3: CAWSVGGSGNTIYF. The CDR3 bases are TGTGCCTGGAGTGTAGGAGGATCTGGAAACACCATATATTTT.

This chain joins TRBV11-2 and TRBJ1-1, with 11 bases lining up with TRBD1. The CDR3 loop spans 14 amino acids. Trimming at V came to 4 bases and at J to 4 bases, leaving 2 bases not matched to a gene. Germline-derived CDR1 and CDR2 are SGHAT and FQNNGV. In DNA, the CDR3 is TGTGCCAGCAGCTGGGACAGGGGGTCCACTGAAGCTTTCTTT. Its translation is CASSWDRGSTEAFF.

The chain employs TRBV28 and TRBJ1-5; unclear D gene. Trimming shortened V by 6 bases and J by 10 bases, and 16 bases separated the two germline ends. The length of the CDR3 is 13 residues. Germline V lookup: CDR1 MDHEN, CDR2 SYDVKM. CDR3 amino acids: CASRQTVTLPQHF. The CDR3 bases are TGTGCCAGCAGACAAACAGTTACCCTTCCCCAGCATTTT. Based on the CDR3 plus reference TRBV28 and TRBJ1-5, the full variable domain is DVKVTQSSRYLVKRTGEKVFLECVQDMDHENMFWYRQDPGLGLRLIYFSYDVKMKEKGDIPEGYSVSREKKERFSLILESASTNQTSMYLCASRQTVTLPQHFGDGTRLSIL.

The V call is TRBV7-2, the J call TRBJ2-7, with 9 bases that match TRBD1. CDR1 is SGHTA and CDR2 is FQGNSA in the germline V gene. The CDR3 spans 14 residues. The V gene end was trimmed by 4 bases and the J gene end by 5 bases; junction bases not matched to a gene: 6. The CDR3 sequence: CASSSRDRDDEQYF. CDR3 nucleotides: TGTGCCAGCAGCTCCCGGGACAGGGACGACGAGCAGTACTTC.